Each of the 13 T cell receptor beta chains below was sequenced from the same sample in a study of CD4 and CD8 cells across lung adenocarcinoma regions. A single record per CDR3 protein comes from TCRdb applying MiXCR to the PCR reads. Here the sample spans around 20,000 distinct CDR3 sequences, about half being singletons. Input material: CD4+ T cells from the margin of a lung tumor. Receptors originate from a male donor with lung adenocarcinoma. The CD4 and CD8 labels of this study may be unreliable.

This clonotype was seen only a few times. V is TRBV6-1 and J is TRBJ2-5, with TRBD2 matching 8 bases. Germline lookup yields CDR1 MNHNS and CDR2 SASEGT. With V trimmed by 6 bases and J by 5 bases, 8 bases remained unmatched. The length of the CDR3 is 14 residues. The CDR3 nucleotides read TGTGCCAGCAGAGCCCCTAGCGGGCGGGAGACCCAGTACTTC. Residues: CASRAPSGRETQYF.

The chain couples TRBV6-1 to TRBJ2-2; D possibly matches TRBD1 or TRBD2 (6 bases each). The J call is in doubt because the DNA end fits TRBJ2-3 better. Germline V gene data show CDR1 as MNHNS and CDR2 as SASEGT. This CDR3 is built from 15 residues. The CDR3 loop reads CALGLQAGSTGTQYF. The CDR3 DNA reads TGTGCCCTGGGCCTCCAGGCCGGGAGTACAGGGACGCAGTATTTT.

As regards this clonotype: The junction departs from germline at one end; a sequencing error may be responsible. This chain joins TRBV6-1 and TRBJ2-3, with D possibly TRBD2 on 6 matching bases. The CDR3 is made up of 15 amino acids. The germline CDR1 and CDR2 sequences are MNHNS and SASEGT. CDR3 sequence (DNA): TGTGCCAGGGGACTCCAGGCTGTAAGCACAGATAAGCAGTATTTT. Translation: CARGLQAVSTDKQYF.

This clonotype came up once. V and J are TRBV6-1 and TRBJ2-1, with 10 bases aligning to TRBD2. This CDR3 region has 16 residues. Germline V lookup: CDR1 MNHNS, CDR2 SASEGT. Unmatched junction bases numbered 12, after V lost 9 bases and J lost 4 bases. The CDR3 loop reads CASKIAGGQSYNEQFF. In DNA, the CDR3 is TGTGCCAGTAAAATAGCGGGAGGCCAATCGTACAATGAGCAGTTCTTC.

This clonotype was seen repeatedly, ten times or more. The rearrangement joins TRBV25-1 to TRBJ2-3; either TRBD1 or TRBD2 may fit D (5 bases each). CDR1 is MGHDK, CDR2 SYGVNS, per germline. The CDR3 totals 14 residues. The V end lost 5 bases, the J end lost 6 bases, and 15 bases lay between the germline ends. Written as DNA, the CDR3 is TGTGCCAGCAGTCAAGAGGGGACCTCGGATACGCAGTATTTT. Protein: CASSQEGTSDTQYF.

This clonotype was seen a handful of times. Given a much more abundant clone one base away, this may be a read error. The rearrangement links TRBV30 to TRBJ2-1; TRBD2 is a possible D gene (6 bases). The J call may be in error: the DNA end matches TRBJ2-5 better. Per germline, CDR1 GTSNPN and CDR2 SVGIG (reference sequence). The CDR3 is made up of 11 amino acids. The CDR3 is CAWSVGGTQYF. The CDR3 DNA reads TGTGCCTGGAGTGTCGGGGGGACCCAGTACTTC.

Here the CDR3 reads CASSLLTETQYF. The DNA for the CDR3 is TGTGCCAGCAGCTTATTAACAGAGACCCAGTACTTC. The rearrangement uses TRBV7-6 and TRBJ2-5; the D is unclear. This CDR3 has 12 residues. From germline, CDR1 is SGHVS and CDR2 FNYEAQ. V was cut by 2 bases and J by 4 bases, with 5 bases left in between. Full variable domain (missing parts from reference TRBV7-6 and TRBJ2-5): GAGVSQSPRYKVTKRGQDVALRCDPISGHVSLYWYRQALGQGPEFLTYFNYEAQQDKSGLPNDRFSAERPEGSISTLTIQRTEQRDSAMYRCASSLLTETQYFGPGTRLLVL.

This clonotype came up once. One end of the junction varies from germline; a read error may be responsible. V and J are TRBV6-1 and TRBJ2-5; tentatively, D is TRBD2 (7 bases). CDR1 MNHNS and CDR2 SASEGT come from the germline V gene. CDR3 size: 17 residues. CDR3 protein: CASKRGGGACAKETQYF. The CDR3 coding sequence is TGTGCCAGCAAGAGGGGGGGGGGTGCCTGTGCCAAAGAGACCCAGTACTTT.

Note on this clonotype: Mismatch with germline at one junction end may stem from a read error. This chain links TRBV10-3 with TRBJ2-3, with D hard to call. CDR3 size: 15 residues. The V gene's germline CDR1 is ENHRY and CDR2 SYGVKD. The DNA of the CDR3 is TGTGCCCTGGCGTACCAGGCGGCGAACACCGAGACGCTGTATTTT. Its protein product is CALAYQAANTETLYF.

This clonotype has at least ten counts. A much more abundant neighbour one base away suggests this may be a read error. The chain carries TRBV6-5 and TRBJ2-1; 8 nucleotides match TRBD2. The end of the DNA is better explained by TRBJ2-7, so the J call may be wrong. The CDR3 consists of 14 residues. Per the germline V gene, CDR1 is MNHEY and CDR2 is SVGAGI. The CDR3 coding sequence is TGTGCCAGCAGTTACTCCCGGGAGGGCCGGATGCAGTACTTC. Its protein product is CASSYSREGRMQYF.

This clonotype has ten or more counts. The gene calls are TRBV6-1 and TRBJ2-2, with 9 bases fitting TRBD1. With V trimmed by 11 bases and J by 3 bases, 4 bases remained unmatched. The CDR3 sequence is 13 residues long. From germline, CDR1 is MNHNS and CDR2 SASEGT. The CDR3 nucleotides are TGTGCCTCCGGGACAGGGCACACCGGGGAGCTGTTTTTT. Its protein product is CASGTGHTGELFF.

This clonotype is labeled medium-sized (0.01 to 0.1%). The chain links TRBV10-3 to TRBJ2-5; TRBD2 might be the D (7 bases). The better agreement between TRBJ2-7 and the DNA end casts doubt on the J call. Looked up from germline, CDR1 is ENHRY and CDR2 is SYGVKD. The CDR3 has 14 amino acids. This CDR3 reads CAINQGGVTYEQYF. The CDR3 DNA sequence: TGTGCCATCAACCAAGGGGGGGTCACCTACGAGCAGTACTTC.

Concerning this clonotype itself: One end of the junction fails to match germline, which may point to a read error. V usage is TRBV27 and J usage is TRBJ2-5; D is unresolved. This CDR3 has 17 amino acids. CDR1 is MNHEY and CDR2 is SMNVEV in the germline V gene (reference sequence). The CDR3 nucleotides read TGTGCCAGCAGTCCGGGCCGAGTGGCCCGTGGCACAGAGACGCAGTACTTC. Translating gives CASSPGRVARGTETQYF.